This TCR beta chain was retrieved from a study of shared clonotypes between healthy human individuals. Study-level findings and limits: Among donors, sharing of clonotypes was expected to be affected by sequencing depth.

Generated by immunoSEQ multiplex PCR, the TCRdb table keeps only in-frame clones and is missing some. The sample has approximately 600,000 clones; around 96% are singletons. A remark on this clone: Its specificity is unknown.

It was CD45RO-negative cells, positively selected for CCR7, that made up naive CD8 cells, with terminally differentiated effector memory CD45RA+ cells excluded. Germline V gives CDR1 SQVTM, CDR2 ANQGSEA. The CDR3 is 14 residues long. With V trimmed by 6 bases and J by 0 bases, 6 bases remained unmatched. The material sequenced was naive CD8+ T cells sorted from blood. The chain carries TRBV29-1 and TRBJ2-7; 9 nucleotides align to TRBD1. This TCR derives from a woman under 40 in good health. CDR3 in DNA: TGCAGCGTACAAGGACAGGGGACCTCCTACGAGCAGTACTTC. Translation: CSVQGQGTSYEQYF.